The 18 T cell receptor beta chains below were found in one sample sequenced in a study of cytomegalovirus exposure and HLA in healthy donors. The PCR had 60 Vbeta and 13 Jbeta primers. Generated by immunoSEQ multiplex PCR, the TCRdb table keeps only in-frame clones and is missing some. The sample contains 110,000 to 150,000 clones, around three quarters of which appear only once. The source material was PBMCs. The receptors were gathered from a woman aged 18-29 years in good health and CMV-seropositive.

The chain combines TRBV5-8 with TRBJ2-1; 9 bases fit TRBD2. CDR1 is SGHTS and CDR2 is YDEGEE in the germline V gene. Unmatched junction bases numbered 5, after V lost 5 bases and J lost 2 bases. The CDR3 loop spans 15 amino acids. The CDR3 DNA is TGTGCCAGCAGGGGACTAGCTAGGCCCTACAATGAGCAGTTCTTC. Translation: CASRGLARPYNEQFF.

This chain links TRBV11-2 with TRBJ2-3; D not resolved. The V and J ends lost 1 base and 6 bases respectively, with 11 bases between them. CDR1 is SGHAT and CDR2 is FQNNGV in the germline V gene. This CDR3 is built from 14 residues. This chain's CDR3 is CASSLVLGTDTQYF. The CDR3 DNA is TGTGCCAGCAGCTTAGTTCTAGGAACGGATACGCAGTATTTT.

CDR3 sequence: CAIAGTSGNIQYF. CDR3 DNA: TGTGCCATCGCGGGGACTAGCGGAAACATTCAGTACTTC. V usage is TRBV10-3 and J usage is TRBJ2-4; 11 bases line up with TRBD2. Germline V gene data show CDR1 as ENHRY and CDR2 as SYGVKD. The CDR3 totals 13 residues. The trim removed 8 bases at V and 6 bases at J, leaving 3 bases unmatched.

The chain carries TRBV19 and TRBJ1-1; no definite D call. This CDR3 comprises 14 residues. The V gene lost 1 base and the J gene lost 1 base, with 7 bases spanning the gap. Germline V gives CDR1 LNHDA, CDR2 SQIVND (reference sequence). This chain's CDR3 is CASSIAPGNTEAFF. CDR3 bases: TGTGCCAGTAGTATAGCACCGGGGAACACTGAAGCTTTCTTT.

The chain carries TRBV12-2 and TRBJ1-5. TRBV12-2 corresponds to a pseudogene. The CDR3 has 14 amino acids. Here the CDR3 DNA reads TGTGCAAGTCGCTTAGAATATAGCAATCAGCCCCAGCATTTT. Protein product: CASRLEYSNQPQHF.

V usage is TRBV7-7 and J usage is TRBJ2-1, with TRBD2 matching 13 bases. After removal of 3 bases from V and 9 bases from J, the junction contained 5 bases not matched to a gene. Germline values: CDR1 SSHAT, CDR2 FNYEAQ (reference sequence). CDR3 length equals 15 residues. CDR3 coding DNA: TGTGCCAGCAGCTTTTCGGGACTAGCGGGGAGTGAGCAGTTCTTC. It yields the protein CASSFSGLAGSEQFF.

The chain carries TRBV7-2 and TRBJ1-2; 11 bases agree with TRBD1. CDR3 length: 16 residues. Trimming at V came to 1 base and at J to 3 bases, leaving 4 bases not matched to a gene. In germline, CDR1 is SGHTA, CDR2 FQGNSA. The DNA for the CDR3 is TGTGCCAGCAGCTTAGGAGGGACAGGGGGTGACTATGGCTACACCTTC. It is translated as CASSLGGTGGDYGYTF.

The CDR3 coding sequence is TGTGCCAGCAGCCGGGACATACAGGAGACCCAGTACTTC. Translation gives CASSRDIQETQYF. The chain employs TRBV11-2 and TRBJ2-5, with a tentative D call TRBD1 (6 bases). CDR3 length equals 13 residues. Between the trimmed V and J ends, which lost 5 bases and 5 bases, there was a span of 12 bases. Looked up from germline, CDR1 is SGHAT and CDR2 is FQNNGV.

V and J are TRBV15 and TRBJ2-3; no definite D call. This CDR3 contains 15 residues. Trimming removed 2 bases at V and 7 bases at J, with 16 bases between. Germline CDR1 LNHNV, CDR2 YYDKDF (reference sequence). The CDR3 region is CATSRSLLNTYTQYF. The CDR3 DNA follows: TGTGCCACCAGCAGATCCCTTCTTAACACGTATACGCAGTATTTT.

The rearrangement links TRBV6-5 to TRBJ2-3, with 10 bases lining up with TRBD2. The CDR3 totals 15 residues. The V and J ends lost 6 bases and 3 bases, in that order; junction bases with no gene match: 6. The germline CDR1 and CDR2 sequences are MNHEY and SVGAGI. The CDR3 region is CASRERGGPTDTQYF. The CDR3, as DNA: TGTGCCAGCAGGGAGCGGGGGGGCCCGACAGATACGCAGTATTTT.

V gene TRBV5-5 combines with J gene TRBJ2-7; no definite D call. The CDR3 has 13 residues. In germline, CDR1 is SGHKS, CDR2 YYEKEE (reference sequence). Trimming left V 4 bases short and J 3 bases short, with 11 bases between. The CDR3 loop reads CASSGQVGYEQYF. The CDR3 nucleotides read TGTGCCAGCAGCGGTCAGGTAGGCTACGAGCAGTACTTC.

V is TRBV4-1 and J is TRBJ1-5; 9 positions match TRBD1. Germline V gene lookup returns CDR1 MGHRA and CDR2 YSYEKL. V dropped 2 bases and J dropped 7; count of bases not matched to a gene: 6. CDR3 length: 15 amino acids. As DNA, the CDR3 is TGCGCCAGCAGCCAATTGGACAGGGGAGGACAGCCCCAGCATTTT. Translating it yields CASSQLDRGGQPQHF.

This chain uses TRBV29-1 with TRBJ1-4; D not certain. This CDR3 is 14 amino acids long. V lost 6 bases, J lost 4 bases, and 15 bases lay in between. Germline assignment: CDR1 SQVTM and CDR2 ANQGSEA. In DNA, the CDR3 is TGCAGCGTGTCCGAGGGTAGTGTTAATGAAAAACTGTTTTTT. It encodes CSVSEGSVNEKLFF. The entire variable domain, with the rest obtained from reference TRBV29-1 and TRBJ1-4, is as follows: SAVISQKPSRDICQRGTSLTIQCQVDSQVTMMFWYRQQPGQSLTLIATANQGSEATYESGFVIDKFPISRPNLTFSTLTVSNMSPEDSSIYLCSVSEGSVNEKLFFGSGTQLSVL.

The chain couples TRBV18 to TRBJ2-2, with TRBD2 as a possible D gene (6 bases). The CDR3 contains 16 residues. CDR1 KGHSH and CDR2 LQKENI come from the germline V gene. V gave up 0 bases and J gave up 1 base, with 9 bases separating them. The CDR3 nucleotides are TGTGCCAGCTCACCACCCGGGACTCAGAACACCGGGGAGCTGTTTTTT. Translation gives CASSPPGTQNTGELFF.

The chain joins TRBV6-5 to TRBJ1-1; 8 bases are shared with TRBD1. CDR1 is MNHEY, CDR2 SVGAGI, per germline. The CDR3 is 13 amino acids. V dropped 6 bases and J dropped 6; count of bases not matched to a gene: 6. The CDR3 DNA follows: TGTGCCAGCAGCGGACAGGGCGTCCCTGAAGCTTTCTTT. Protein product: CASSGQGVPEAFF.

The V and J genes are TRBV5-6 and TRBJ1-2; TRBD1 matches at 9 bases. Per germline, CDR1 SGHDT and CDR2 YYEEEE. CDR3 length: 14 amino acids. V lost 4 bases to trimming and J lost 8 bases; unmatched junction nucleotides: 9. The DNA for the CDR3 is TGTGCCAGCAGCCCCCCGGGACAGGGTTACGGCTACACCTTC. Its protein is CASSPPGQGYGYTF.

This sequence joins TRBV5-8 and TRBJ2-5, with 15 bases lining up with TRBD2. The V segment lost 3 bases and the J segment 5 bases; nucleotides outside the gene matches: 8. From germline, CDR1 is SGHTS and CDR2 YDEGEE. The CDR3 is 17 amino acids. DNA of the CDR3: TGTGCCAGCAGCTACGGGACTAGCGGGGGGTTCGGGGAGACCCAGTACTTC. Protein sequence: CASSYGTSGGFGETQYF.

The chain is built from TRBV2 and TRBJ2-1, with 11 bases that match TRBD2. V trimming: 7 bases; J trimming: 8 bases; junction bases outside the gene matches: 10. CDR3 size: 15 residues. Germline assignment: CDR1 SNHLY and CDR2 FYNNEI. CDR3 bases: TGTGCCAGCACGGTTAGCGGGGGGGCCGGCTATGAGCAGTTCTTC. As protein: CASTVSGGAGYEQFF.